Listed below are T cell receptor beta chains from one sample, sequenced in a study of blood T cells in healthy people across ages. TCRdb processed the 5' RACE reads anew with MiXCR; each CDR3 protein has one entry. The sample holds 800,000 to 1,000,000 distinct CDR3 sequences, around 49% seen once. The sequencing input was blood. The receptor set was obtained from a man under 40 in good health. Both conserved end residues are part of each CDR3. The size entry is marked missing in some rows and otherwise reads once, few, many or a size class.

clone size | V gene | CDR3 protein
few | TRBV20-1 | CSTPDRGLGYEQYF
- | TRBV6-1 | CASARGGVEQYF
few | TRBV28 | CASSLTRVAYEQYF
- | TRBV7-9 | CASSFRAGRTDTQYF
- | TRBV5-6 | CASSSAGTTEAFF
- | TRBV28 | CASSSRGGRTEAFF
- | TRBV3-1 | CASSRMGPTDGEQYF
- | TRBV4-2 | CTSSQEGEAGTVGGYTF
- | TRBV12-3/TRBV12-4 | CASGPGMGNEKLFF
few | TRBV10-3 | CAGSSGTVSYEQYF
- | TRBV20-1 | CSAAQGGTEAFF
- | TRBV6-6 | CASSYPAPTFF
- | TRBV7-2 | CASSLQPSGGAGEQFF
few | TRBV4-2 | CASSQSLRARGVYNSPLHF
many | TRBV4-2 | CASSQDKVASNEQFF
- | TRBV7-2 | CASSLRGTGNIQYF
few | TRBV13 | CASSLMGNRGHTDTQYF
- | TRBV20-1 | CSARAIRGKVATDTQYF
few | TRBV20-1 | CSARAGTSANYGYTF
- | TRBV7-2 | CASSLEGGINYGYTF
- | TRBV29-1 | CSVEKAVDGYTF
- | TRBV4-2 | CASSPTTSGAYEQYF
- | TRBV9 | CASSLTGRSTDTQYF
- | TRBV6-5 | CATQGDRGQPQHF
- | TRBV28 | CASSKPRGTRNEQFF
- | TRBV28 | CASSLPTGTGFGREQYF
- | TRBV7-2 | CASSLLLTDGYTF
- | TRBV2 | CASSEGGLGGYTF
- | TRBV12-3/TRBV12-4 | CASSPRKGNTEAFF
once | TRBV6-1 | CASSESQTYSNQPQHF
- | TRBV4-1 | CASSQDGAGYNEQFF
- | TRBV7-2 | CASSLVSVPYYGYTF
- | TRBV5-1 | CASSSGLAGGQMWYNEQFF
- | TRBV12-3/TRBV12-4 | CASSLGGGRVDTQYF
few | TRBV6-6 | CASSYGGGVYEQYF
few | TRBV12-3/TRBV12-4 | CASSLADTSYTF
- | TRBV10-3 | CAISATTGGSGANVLTF
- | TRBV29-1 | CSGSGGVFDTQYF
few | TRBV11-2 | CASSLDLGFSTDTQYF
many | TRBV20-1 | CSAFSTEAYEQYF
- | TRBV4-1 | CASSPEEGVQQPQHF
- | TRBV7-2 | CASSLWSGGPSDTQYF
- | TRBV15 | CATSRDSESETQYF
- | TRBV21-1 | CASSKDRGDYGYTF
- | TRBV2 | CASSVLVQRLGARGRNEQFF
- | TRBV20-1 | CSAFDPGHPYYNEQFF
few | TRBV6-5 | CASSQTGFSTGELFF
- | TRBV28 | CASSPKPTLGTGFGYTF
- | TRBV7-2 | CASSPPGNPEQFF
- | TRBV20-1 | CSAGDPLAGDGGETQYF
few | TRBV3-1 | CASSAGLVPDTQYF
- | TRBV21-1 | CASSAPGWSNQPQHF
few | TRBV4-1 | CASSQVPGTYEQYF
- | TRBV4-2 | CASSQDKFWTRGNEQYF
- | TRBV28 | CASSSDRAVVLTF
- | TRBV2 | CASSERRQGKEQYF
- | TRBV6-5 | CASRGGGPNEQFF
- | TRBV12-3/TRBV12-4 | CASSLRQGDGGELFF
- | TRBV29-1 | CSAPPGQNTDTQYF
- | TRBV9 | CASSVVGLAGGSGQETQYF